What follows describes a single TCR beta chain. The antigen is not known. This entry comes from a study of graft-versus-host responses after intestinal transplantation. Study-wide points: There were GvH clones found in recipient marrow, and some of them appeared first in ileum or blood.

The J segment lost 6 bases and the V segment lost 7 bases, leaving 7 bases of the junction unmatched. The CDR3 is 14 residues long. The germline CDR1 and CDR2 sequences are SQVTM and ANQGSEA. Measured with immunoSEQ multiplex PCR; TCRdb has only the in-frame clones, and not every one. Of about 40,000 clones in the sample, about 95% are singletons; the top ten hold roughly 0.58%. This sample comprised unstimulated CD8+ T cells sorted from spleen or lymph node cells, obtained before transplant. The TCR comes from a human donor who was the organ donor for an intestinal transplant. The chain is built from TRBV29-1 and TRBJ1-6, with 9 bases identical to TRBD1. CDR3 sequence: CSDQQGALNSPLHF. In DNA, the CDR3 is TGCAGCGACCAACAGGGGGCCCTTAATTCACCCCTCCACTTT.